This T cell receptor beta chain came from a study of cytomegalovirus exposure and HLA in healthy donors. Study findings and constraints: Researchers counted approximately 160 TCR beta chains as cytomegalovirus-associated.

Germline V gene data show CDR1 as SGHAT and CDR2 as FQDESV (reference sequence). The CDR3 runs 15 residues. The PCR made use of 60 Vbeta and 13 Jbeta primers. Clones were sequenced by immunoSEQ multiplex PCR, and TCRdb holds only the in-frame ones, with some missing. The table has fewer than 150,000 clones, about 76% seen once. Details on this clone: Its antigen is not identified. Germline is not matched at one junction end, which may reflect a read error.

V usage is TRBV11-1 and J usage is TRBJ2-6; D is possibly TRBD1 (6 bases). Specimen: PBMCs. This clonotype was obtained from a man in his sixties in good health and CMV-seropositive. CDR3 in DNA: TGTGCCAGCAGGGGACAAACCTCTGGGGCCAACGGCCTGACTTTC. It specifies CASRGQTSGANGLTF.